Many counts were recorded for the clone carrying this TCR beta chain. Its antigen is not known. The sequenced fragment ends 3 residues before the CDR3 boundary, so the rest is inferred from the germline J gene. The sample belongs to a study of T cell clonality in common variable immunodeficiency. Study results and limitations: Fewer deletions and N-nucleotide insertions were reportedly seen in common variable immunodeficiency TCR beta sequences.

Both groups were predominantly of Caucasian heritage. CVID and control samples used equivalent genomic DNA input. Here immunoSEQ multiplex PCR was the method, and the copy in TCRdb shows in-frame clones only, minus some. The profile covers approximately 37,000 clones, none occurring a single time. This CDR3 is built from 16 residues. CDR1 is SGHVS and CDR2 is FQNEAQ in the germline V gene. The V gene lost 2 bases and the J gene lost 5 bases, with 16 bases spanning the gap. This receptor was obtained from a person aged 18 to 70 in good health. The chain links TRBV7-8 to TRBJ2-1; D remains ambiguous. The sample consisted of peripheral blood mononuclear cells. The covered CDR3 bases are TGTGCCAGCAGCTTATCGCTCCAACTATACCACAATGAG. Protein sequence: CASSLSLQLYHNE. The whole CDR3 protein is CASSLSLQLYHNEQFF.